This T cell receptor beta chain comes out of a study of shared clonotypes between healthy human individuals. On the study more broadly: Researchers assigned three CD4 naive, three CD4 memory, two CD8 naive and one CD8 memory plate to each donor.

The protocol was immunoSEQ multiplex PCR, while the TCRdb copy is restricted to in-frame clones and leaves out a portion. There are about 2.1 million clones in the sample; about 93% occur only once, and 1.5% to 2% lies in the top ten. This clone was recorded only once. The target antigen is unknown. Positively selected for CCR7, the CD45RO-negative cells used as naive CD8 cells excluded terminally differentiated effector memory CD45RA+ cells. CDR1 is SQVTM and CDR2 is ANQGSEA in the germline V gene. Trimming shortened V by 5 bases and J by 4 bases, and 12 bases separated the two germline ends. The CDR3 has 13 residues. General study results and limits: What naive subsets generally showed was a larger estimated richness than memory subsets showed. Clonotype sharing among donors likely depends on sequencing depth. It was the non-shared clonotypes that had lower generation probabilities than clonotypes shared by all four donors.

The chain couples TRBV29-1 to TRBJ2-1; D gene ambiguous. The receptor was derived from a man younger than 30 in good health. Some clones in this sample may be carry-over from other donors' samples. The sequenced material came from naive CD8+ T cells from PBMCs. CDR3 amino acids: CSVYHTNYNEQFF. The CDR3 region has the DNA TGCAGCGTTTACCACACCAATTACAATGAGCAGTTCTTC.